A single sample is the source of the 26 T cell receptor beta chains below, sequenced in a study of T cell responses to AZD1222 COVID-19 vaccine. The method was immunoSEQ multiplex PCR; TCRdb's version includes in-frame clones alone and lacks a portion of them. The profile shows 150,000 to 200,000 clones, about nine tenths of them singletons. The input for sequencing was peripheral blood, taken on day 0 of AZD1222 vaccination. All receptors derive from an adult in good health.

This chain joins TRBV6-5 and TRBJ1-5; 10 bases are shared with TRBD1. With V trimmed by 5 bases and J by 7 bases, 8 bases remained unmatched. Germline CDR1 and CDR2: MNHEY and SVGAGI. This CDR3 has 15 amino acids. CDR3 loop: CASSPSGQGNQPQHF. The CDR3, as DNA: TGTGCCAGCAGTCCGTCGGGACAGGGGAACCAGCCCCAGCATTTT.

The genes are TRBV7-2 and TRBJ1-2; 12 nucleotides line up with TRBD1. J was trimmed by 4 bases and V by 4 bases; bases with no gene match: 7. Per germline, CDR1 SGHTA and CDR2 FQGNSA. The CDR3 is 16 amino acids. As DNA, the CDR3 is TGTGCCAGCAGCTCTGGGACAGGGGGCTTTAGCTATGGCTACACCTTC. Translated: CASSSGTGGFSYGYTF.

The chain recombines TRBV7-6 with TRBJ1-3, with TRBD1 identical over 7 bases. Germline V lookup: CDR1 SGHVS, CDR2 FNYEAQ. The CDR3 has 14 residues. V shed 5 bases, J shed 8 bases, and the junction held 9 bases outside the gene matches. The chain's CDR3 is CASSQNRGGDTIYF. The DNA of the CDR3 is TGTGCCAGCAGCCAAAACAGGGGTGGCGACACCATATATTTT. The full variable domain, its missing parts supplied by reference TRBV7-6 and TRBJ1-3, is GAGVSQSPRYKVTKRGQDVALRCDPISGHVSLYWYRQALGQGPEFLTYFNYEAQQDKSGLPNDRFSAERPEGSISTLTIQRTEQRDSAMYRCASSQNRGGDTIYFGEGSWLTVV.

This chain connects TRBV28 to TRBJ1-2, with D unresolved. Trimming stripped 6 bases from V and 8 bases from J, with 10 bases between. Per germline, CDR1 MDHEN and CDR2 SYDVKM. The CDR3 covers 11 residues. The CDR3 loop reads CASSRGGGYTF. For the CDR3, the DNA is TGTGCCAGCAGCCGAGGTGGAGGCTACACCTTC.

The genes are TRBV2 and TRBJ2-5; D is undetermined. The CDR3 consists of 14 residues. Trimming shortened V by 4 bases and J by 1 base, and 10 bases separated the two germline ends. Germline V gene data show CDR1 as SNHLY and CDR2 as FYNNEI. CDR3 in DNA: TGTGCCAGCAGTGGTCTCGATCTCCAAGAGACCCAGTACTTC. It yields the protein CASSGLDLQETQYF.

This chain links TRBV27 with TRBJ2-7, with a weak D call TRBD1 (6 bases). Germline loops: CDR1 MNHEY, CDR2 SMNVEV (reference sequence). Trimming pared 2 bases from V and 0 bases from J, leaving 8 bases between. This CDR3 region has 14 residues. CDR3 sequence: CASSLRTDSYEQYF. The CDR3 DNA reads as TGTGCCAGCAGTTTACGGACAGACTCCTACGAGCAGTACTTC.

This chain connects TRBV13 to TRBJ2-3; 11 nucleotides match TRBD2. Germline CDR1 PRHDT, CDR2 FYEKMQ (reference sequence). The CDR3 is 17 amino acids. Germline trimming cut 5 bases from V and 4 bases from J; bases unmatched to any gene: 11. The CDR3 loop reads CASSPRLAGTGADTQYF. DNA of the CDR3: TGTGCCAGCAGCCCGAGACTAGCGGGGACGGGCGCAGATACGCAGTATTTT. Full variable domain (missing parts from reference TRBV13 and TRBJ2-3): AAGVIQSPRHLIKEKRETATLKCYPIPRHDTVYWYQQGPGQDPQFLISFYEKMQSDKGSIPDRFSAQQFSDYHSELNMSSLELGDSALYFCASSPRLAGTGADTQYFGPGTRLTVL.

The genes are TRBV18 and TRBJ2-1; possible D gene TRBD2, 6 bases. There are 14 residues in the CDR3. The germline V gene has CDR1 KGHSH and CDR2 LQKENI. V lost 2 bases and J 8 bases, leaving 13 bases between the germline ends. In DNA, the CDR3 is TGTGCCAGCTCACCATCTCTAGCGAGGCATGAGCAGTTCTTC. Its protein is CASSPSLARHEQFF.

The J gene is TRBJ2-1, the V gene TRBV7-3, with 7 bases aligning to TRBD1. Germline CDR1 is SGHTA and CDR2 is FQGTGA. The trim removed 1 base at V and 1 base at J, leaving 7 bases unmatched. The CDR3 length is 17 residues. CDR3 DNA: TGTGCCAGCAGCTTAAACCCAGGGGGAGTTTCCTACAATGAGCAGTTCTTC. It codes for CASSLNPGGVSYNEQFF.

The V and J genes are TRBV7-2 and TRBJ2-5; D gene ambiguous. The CDR3 covers 16 residues. CDR1 SGHTA and CDR2 FQGNSA come from the germline V gene. Between the trimmed V and J ends, which lost 5 bases and 5 bases, there was a span of 21 bases. CDR3 DNA: TGTGCCAGCAGCCTCCCACCCCCAGGAAGGCATGAGACCCAGTACTTC. Amino acid sequence: CASSLPPPGRHETQYF. Filled out from reference TRBV7-2 and TRBJ2-5, the complete variable domain reads GAGVSQSPSNKVTEKGKDVELRCDPISGHTALYWYRQSLGQGLEFLIYFQGNSAPDKSGLPSDRFSAERTGGSVSTLTIQRTQQEDSAVYLCASSLPPPGRHETQYFGPGTRLLVL.

The rearrangement uses TRBV3-1 (or the pseudogene TRBV3-2) and TRBJ2-7; 8 positions match TRBD1. Per germline, CDR1 LGHDT and CDR2 YNNKEL (reference sequence). The CDR3 loop spans 15 amino acids. The ends lost 1 base at V and 7 bases at J; junction bases unmatched: 9. The CDR3, as DNA: TGTGCCAGCAGCCAAGCGGACAGGGCCCCTACGGAGCAGTACTTC. Its protein is CASSQADRAPTEQYF.

This chain connects TRBV19 to TRBJ2-1, with D possibly called TRBD1 or TRBD2 (6 bases each). The CDR3 covers 17 residues. The germline V gene encodes CDR1 LNHDA and CDR2 SQIVND (reference sequence). V was shortened by 5 bases and J by 5 bases, with 22 bases between the two germline ends. CDR3 nucleotide sequence: TGTGCCAGTAGTCGGGGTGGGGGCGGCAGGGAGGACAATGAGCAGTTCTTC. Translated: CASSRGGGGREDNEQFF. Full variable domain (outside the CDR3, taken from reference TRBV19 and TRBJ2-1): DGGITQSPKYLFRKEGQNVTLSCEQNLNHDAMYWYRQDPGQGLRLIYYSQIVNDFQKGDIAEGYSVSREKKESFPLTVTSAQKNPTAFYLCASSRGGGGREDNEQFFGPGTRLTVL.

CDR3 residues: CASSQDGRGASTDTQYF. For the CDR3, the DNA is TGCGCCAGCAGCCAAGACGGGCGGGGGGCCTCTACAGATACGCAGTATTTT. This chain uses TRBV4-3 with TRBJ2-3; 8 bases fit TRBD2. V lost 0 bases to trimming and J lost 3 bases; unmatched junction nucleotides: 8. The CDR3 loop spans 17 amino acids. Germline CDR1 reads LGHNA; CDR2 reads YSLEER.

CDR3 nucleotides: TGTGCCGGGCAACTTGGGGGGACTGAAGCTTTCTTT. Residues: CAGQLGGTEAFF. The V gene is TRBV28, the J gene TRBJ1-1, with D maybe TRBD1 (5 bases). With 11 bases removed from V and 5 bases from J, the gap between germline ends came to 15 bases. This CDR3 is 12 amino acids long. Germline V gives CDR1 MDHEN, CDR2 SYDVKM.

This clone appeared once. The V call is TRBV5-1, the J call TRBJ2-1; 10 nucleotides line up with TRBD2. The CDR3 has 15 residues. V shed 3 bases and J 0 bases; nucleotides not matched to a gene: 0. Per germline, CDR1 SGHRS and CDR2 YFSETQ. The CDR3 loop reads CASSSSGSSYNEQFF. In DNA form, the CDR3 reads TGCGCCAGCAGCTCTAGCGGGAGCTCCTACAATGAGCAGTTCTTC.

The chain has TRBV5-4 and TRBJ1-1; D gene ambiguous. Germline CDR1 reads SGHNT; CDR2 reads YYREEE (reference sequence). CDR3 size: 14 residues. V was trimmed by 1 base and J by 1 base, leaving 8 bases between them. DNA for the CDR3: TGTGCCAGCAGCTTGAGTTATAGGAACACTGAAGCTTTCTTT. Translation: CASSLSYRNTEAFF. Variable domain in full (rest from reference TRBV5-4 and TRBJ1-1): ETGVTQSPTHLIKTRGQQVTLRCSSQSGHNTVSWYQQALGQGPQFIFQYYREEENGRGNFPPRFSGLQFPNYSSELNVNALELDDSALYLCASSLSYRNTEAFFGQGTRLTVV.

The rearrangement links TRBV11-2 to TRBJ2-6; D unresolved. V lost 2 bases to trimming and J lost 0 bases, with 8 bases between them. The CDR3 length is 16 residues. CDR1 and CDR2 (germline): SGHAT, FQNNGV. In DNA, the CDR3 is TGTGCCAGCAGCTTATACGTCGGCTCTGGGGCCAACGTCCTGACTTTC. This gives the protein CASSLYVGSGANVLTF.

This chain links TRBV5-1 with TRBJ1-4; D remains ambiguous. Germline values: CDR1 SGHRS, CDR2 YFSETQ. The CDR3 loop spans 14 amino acids. The ends were cut back, 5 bases at V and 8 bases at J, with 16 bases in the middle. The CDR3 coding sequence is TGCGCCAGCAGTCTAGGTCCCGGAGGGGAAAAACTGTTTTTT. Amino acids: CASSLGPGGEKLFF.

The chain carries TRBV5-4 and TRBJ2-1, with D perhaps matching TRBD1 or TRBD2 (6 bases each). The CDR3 sequence is 16 residues long. Trimming removed 4 bases at V and 7 bases at J, with 21 bases between. The germline V gene encodes CDR1 SGHNT and CDR2 YYREEE (reference sequence). CDR3 sequence: CASSIVTSWQGNEQFF. The CDR3 bases are TGTGCCAGCAGCATCGTTACTAGCTGGCAGGGGAATGAGCAGTTCTTC. Full variable domain (remainder filled in from reference TRBV5-4 and TRBJ2-1): ETGVTQSPTHLIKTRGQQVTLRCSSQSGHNTVSWYQQALGQGPQFIFQYYREEENGRGNFPPRFSGLQFPNYSSELNVNALELDDSALYLCASSIVTSWQGNEQFFGPGTRLTVL.

This clone came up once. The chain is built from TRBV27 and TRBJ1-2; D possibly corresponds to TRBD1 (6 bases). The CDR3 covers 15 residues. Deletions cut 5 bases from V and 5 bases from J, with 18 bases between. Germline CDR1 and CDR2: MNHEY and SMNVEV (reference sequence). CDR3 sequence reads: CASSPLTRTDYGYTF. The CDR3 nucleotides are TGTGCCAGCAGTCCCCTTACAAGGACAGATTATGGCTACACCTTC.

The gene calls are TRBV11-2 and TRBJ2-7, with TRBD2 as a possible D gene (6 bases). V lost 1 base, J lost 2 bases, and 9 bases lay in between. CDR1 SGHAT and CDR2 FQNNGV come from the germline V gene. There are 14 residues in the CDR3. CDR3 loop: CASSLGGEAYEQYF. The CDR3 DNA is TGTGCCAGCAGCTTAGGCGGGGAAGCCTACGAGCAGTACTTC.

This chain connects TRBV7-2 to TRBJ2-7, with D possibly being TRBD2 (5 bases). The germline CDR1 and CDR2 sequences are SGHTA and FQGNSA. V gave up 1 base and J gave up 0 bases, with 13 bases separating them. The CDR3 loop spans 16 amino acids. This CDR3 reads CASSLGLSGSSYEQYF. CDR3 coding DNA: TGTGCCAGCAGCTTAGGACTAAGCGGTAGCTCCTACGAGCAGTACTTC.

The chain is built from TRBV28 and TRBJ1-5; no firm D call. The CDR3 totals 14 residues. Germline values: CDR1 MDHEN, CDR2 SYDVKM. Trimming stripped 2 bases from V and 0 bases from J, with 5 bases between. CDR3 in amino acids: CASSLIDSNQPQHF. CDR3 nucleotide sequence: TGTGCCAGCAGTTTAATAGATAGCAATCAGCCCCAGCATTTT.

This clone was counted a single time. The CDR3 here is CASTPPQVTEAFF. In nucleotides, the CDR3 is TGTGCCAGCACCCCCCCCCAGGTCACTGAAGCTTTCTTT. V gene TRBV12-3 or TRBV12-4 combines with J gene TRBJ1-1; D gene uncertain. The CDR3 is 13 residues long. The germline V and J ends were trimmed by 7 bases and 4 bases, with 13 bases remaining between them.

The gene calls are TRBV18 and TRBJ2-1; D is possibly TRBD1 (5 bases). The germline CDR1 and CDR2 sequences are KGHSH and LQKENI. This CDR3 spans 15 amino acids. Trimming took off 0 bases at V and 9 bases at J, with 15 bases between the two ends. The CDR3 DNA sequence: TGTGCCAGCTCACCACCGTCGGTAGCAGGGTTTGAGCAGTTCTTC. Translating gives CASSPPSVAGFEQFF.

DNA for the CDR3: TGTGCCAGCAGTGAAGCGCTTCAGGGGGGGCCCCAGCATTTT. Its translation: CASSEALQGGPQHF. The chain recombines TRBV6-1 with TRBJ1-5; 7 nucleotides agree with TRBD1. Trimming cost V 0 bases and J 9 bases; bases outside gene matches: 5. In germline, CDR1 is MNHNS, CDR2 SASEGT. The CDR3 length is 14 residues.